Following are 22 T cell receptor beta chains from one sample sequenced in a study of tumor-infiltrating lymphocytes in primary liver carcinoma. For blood RNA, unsorted whole blood served as the source, and germline DNA was extracted too. A constant-region primer primed TCR beta cDNA synthesis from 400 to 550 ng of total RNA. TCR beta libraries came from three nested multiplex PCR rounds using slightly modified ARM-PCR. Both of the initial two PCR rounds ran for about 11 cycles and employed TRBV1-TRBV30 forward primers alongside a C-beta reverse primer. TCRdb called the multiplex PCR reads again in MiXCR, with one record for every CDR3 protein. The sample lists approximately 320,000 distinct CDR3 sequences; 50% to 60% were seen once. The sequencing sample was made of peripheral blood. These receptors were taken from a woman between 25 and 40 years old with primary liver carcinoma and hepatitis B virus infection.

Only a few counts were recorded for this clonotype. The genes are TRBV7-9 and TRBJ2-1; TRBD2 matches at 14 bases. The CDR3 is made up of 20 amino acids. V trimming: 5 bases; J trimming: 6 bases; junction bases outside the gene matches: 18. Germline assignment: CDR1 SEHNR and CDR2 FQNEAQ (reference sequence). The DNA of the CDR3 is TGTGCCAGCAGCGCAGCGGGGACTAGCGGGAGTACGGTTTTCACCAATGAGCAGTTCTTC. Encoded protein: CASSAAGTSGSTVFTNEQFF.

This clonotype was seen a single time. The CDR3 carries no conserved terminal phenylalanine or tryptophan, so it likely arises from a read error. The chain recombines TRBV11-1 with TRBJ2-1; TRBD2 agrees at 8 bases. This CDR3 has 13 residues. With 3 bases clipped from V and 6 bases from J, the junction kept 1 base outside the gene matches. Germline V lookup: CDR1 SGHAT, CDR2 FQDESV (reference sequence). DNA for the CDR3: TGTGCCAGCAGCTTGGGGACTAGCAATGAGCAGTTCCTT. Protein: CASSLGTSNEQFL.

The table lists this clonotype with many counts. The CDR3 loop is CAGRRAGNTGELFF. The CDR3 coding sequence is TGTGCCGGACGGAGGGCCGGGAACACCGGGGAGCTGTTTTTT. The rearrangement joins TRBV6-6 to TRBJ2-2, with a weak D call TRBD2 (6 bases). The V end lost 11 bases, the J end lost 1 base, and 14 bases lay between the germline ends. The CDR3 length is 14 residues. Per the germline V gene, CDR1 is MNHNY and CDR2 is SVGAGI (reference sequence).

This clonotype showed up just once. The chain joins TRBV7-8 to TRBJ2-1; D may be TRBD2 (6 bases). V gave up 6 bases and J gave up 7 bases, with 19 bases separating them. Germline lookup yields CDR1 SGHVS and CDR2 FQNEAQ. This CDR3 spans 15 amino acids. CDR3 loop: CASRATNGSANEQFF. CDR3 sequence (DNA): TGTGCCAGCAGGGCGACTAACGGGAGTGCGAATGAGCAGTTCTTC.

Points on this clonotype: A read error may produce the germline difference seen at one junction end. This chain connects TRBV28 to TRBJ2-6, with D possibly being TRBD1 (5 bases). Germline V lookup: CDR1 MDHEN, CDR2 SYDVKM. The CDR3 length is 15 residues. This chain's CDR3 is CASSAAGSGANLLTF. The CDR3, as DNA: TGTGCCAGCAGTGCCGCAGGCTCTGGGGCCAACCTCCTGACTTTC.

A remark on this clonotype: The final CDR3 position lacks the conserved phenylalanine or tryptophan, pointing to a likely read error. This chain joins TRBV6-5 and TRBJ2-1; TRBD2 agrees at 8 bases. Looked up from germline, CDR1 is MNHEY and CDR2 is SVGAGI. The CDR3 covers 14 residues. J lost 4 bases, V lost 10 bases, and 9 bases had no gene match. CDR3 nucleotides: TGTGCCACCCTACGGGCGGGAGGTTACAATGAGCAGTTCTAC. It specifies CATLRAGGYNEQFY.

There are a few counts of this clonotype. This chain uses TRBV7-9 with TRBJ1-1, with D maybe TRBD1 (6 bases). The V gene lost 6 bases and the J gene lost 3 bases, with 11 bases spanning the gap. Per germline, CDR1 SEHNR and CDR2 FQNEAQ (reference sequence). This CDR3 has 13 amino acids. The CDR3 coding sequence is TGTGCCAGCAGTACAGGGTGGGACACTGAAGCTTTCTTT. Translating it yields CASSTGWDTEAFF.

This clonotype was picked up a small number of times. The chain uses TRBV7-8 and TRBJ1-6; D uncertain. V shed 3 bases and J shed 8 bases, with 5 bases lying between them. The CDR3 totals 12 residues. Germline V gene lookup returns CDR1 SGHVS and CDR2 FQNEAQ. CDR3 sequence (DNA): TGTGCCAGCAGCTTCGGGGATTCACCCCTCCACTTT. Its protein is CASSFGDSPLHF.

This rearrangement joins TRBV30 to TRBJ2-7, with TRBD2 matching over 10 bases. The length of the CDR3 is 17 residues. Germline CDR1 and CDR2: GTSNPN and SVGIG (reference sequence). J gave up 6 bases and V 3 bases, and 17 bases lay outside the gene matches. CDR3 DNA: TGTGCCTGGAGCCCTCCTCTGCTTAGCGGGAGGAACGGCGAGCAGTACTTC. It specifies CAWSPPLLSGRNGEQYF.

In this sample, this clonotype turned up once. Since a much larger clone is just one base distant, this may be a read error. J is TRBJ2-1 and V is TRBV12-3 or TRBV12-4; D unresolved. Trimming left V 6 bases short and J 0 bases short, with 15 bases between. This CDR3 is 16 amino acids long. The CDR3 nucleotides are TGTGCCAGCAGACCAGATTTGGGTTTCTCCTACAATGAGCAGTTCTTC. Its translation is CASRPDLGFSYNEQFF.

Only a few counts were recorded for this clonotype. V usage is TRBV7-9 and J usage is TRBJ2-1; D perhaps matches TRBD2 (5 bases). This CDR3 comprises 19 residues. From germline, CDR1 is SEHNR and CDR2 FQNEAQ (reference sequence). Deletions cut 4 bases from V and 0 bases from J, with 22 bases between. CDR3 loop: CASSSLGERRASSYNEQFF. The CDR3 DNA is TGTGCCAGCAGCTCTCTTGGGGAAAGGCGGGCGAGCTCCTACAATGAGCAGTTCTTC.

The rearrangement uses TRBV5-4 and TRBJ2-1, with 12 bases fitting TRBD2. This CDR3 is built from 15 residues. V gave up 0 bases and J gave up 8 bases; unmatched junction bases: 3. CDR1 is SGHNT, CDR2 YYREEE, per germline (reference sequence). For the CDR3, the DNA is TGTGCCAGCAGCTTGGGACTAGCGGGAGCCGATGAGCAGTTCTTC. Translated, it gives CASSLGLAGADEQFF.

With regard to this clonotype: A much larger clone differs from this one at a single base, so this may be a read error. The genes are TRBV29-1 and TRBJ2-1; TRBD2 aligns across 8 bases. The germline V gene has CDR1 SQVTM and CDR2 ANQGSEA. V shed 2 bases and J 16 bases; nucleotides not matched to a gene: 7. The CDR3 contains 11 residues. The CDR3 nucleotides read TGCAGCGTTGAAATAGCGGGAATGCGATTCTTC. This gives the protein CSVEIAGMRFF.

This clonotype came up many times. V and J are TRBV5-6 and TRBJ2-4, with a tentative D call TRBD2 (5 bases). V lost 1 base and J 0 bases, leaving 5 bases between the germline ends. CDR1 is SGHDT and CDR2 is YYEEEE in the germline V gene. This CDR3 contains 14 residues. The CDR3 sequence is CASSLRGAKNIQYF. DNA of the CDR3: TGTGCCAGCAGCTTGCGGGGAGCCAAAAACATTCAGTACTTC.

The sample holds many counts of this clonotype. CDR3 sequence (DNA): TGTGCCAGCAGCTTAGTCCGCGGATCGCGCAATCAGCCCCAGCATTTT. The encoded protein is CASSLVRGSRNQPQHF. The chain uses TRBV11-3 and TRBJ1-5; D uncertain. The germline V and J ends were trimmed by 1 base and 2 bases, with 12 bases remaining between them. Germline loops: CDR1 SGHNT, CDR2 YENEEA. CDR3 length: 16 residues.

On this clonotype: A read error may be the cause here, since a much bigger clone is one base away. The chain carries TRBV12-3 or TRBV12-4 and TRBJ1-1, with TRBD1 as a possible D gene (5 bases). The CDR3 extends over 15 amino acids. CDR3 nucleotide sequence: TGTGCCAGCCGCGGGGAGGGGATTATGAACTCTGAAGCTTTCTTT. Translating gives CASRGEGIMNSEAFF.

CDR3: CASSLQPISVPSGEQYF. The CDR3 DNA reads as TGTGCCAGCAGCTTACAACCGATTAGCGTCCCCTCTGGGGAGCAGTACTTC. This chain connects TRBV11-2 to TRBJ2-7, with D perhaps matching TRBD2 (5 bases). The germline CDR1 and CDR2 sequences are SGHAT and FQNNGV. The CDR3 runs 17 residues. Between the trimmed V and J ends, which lost 2 bases and 7 bases, there was a span of 24 bases.

With respect to this clonotype: One junction end disagrees with the germline gene, perhaps due to a read error. The V and J genes are TRBV7-9 and TRBJ2-1; 11 bases agree with TRBD1. The CDR3 is 15 residues long. From germline, CDR1 is SEHNR and CDR2 FQNEAQ (reference sequence). DNA of the CDR3: TGTGCCAACAGCGCATGGACAGGGGGCATGTATGAGCAGTTCTTC. Translating gives CANSAWTGGMYEQFF.

This chain joins TRBV7-9 and TRBJ2-7; 9 nucleotides agree with TRBD2. There are 14 residues in the CDR3. The germline CDR1 and CDR2 sequences are SEHNR and FQNEAQ (reference sequence). V lost 5 bases, J lost 2 bases, and 4 bases stayed unmatched. DNA of the CDR3: TGTGCCAGCAGCGTGACTAGCGGTCCCTACGAGCAGTACTTC. The encoded protein is CASSVTSGPYEQYF.

In regard to this clonotype: This could be a read error, since a much larger clone is one nucleotide away. Because it lacks the conserved phenylalanine or tryptophan at the end, this CDR3 is likely a read error. V is TRBV4-3 and J is TRBJ2-5; D uncertain. The CDR3 consists of 17 residues. From germline, CDR1 is LGHNA and CDR2 YSLEER. Trimming removed 1 base from V and 5 bases from J, with 20 bases in between. As DNA, the CDR3 is TGCGCCAGCAGCCAAGTTGTAACAGACCTTATGGGTGAGACCCAGTACCTC. It is translated as CASSQVVTDLMGETQYL.

Notes on this clonotype: A much larger clone differs from this one at a single base, so this may be a read error. The J gene is TRBJ2-7, the V gene TRBV6-5, with a weak D call TRBD2 (6 bases). Per the germline V gene, CDR1 is MNHEY and CDR2 is SVGAGI. The CDR3 is made up of 14 amino acids. The CDR3 DNA is TGTGCCAACAGTTACAGGAGGGGATCCTACGAGCAGTACTTC. This codes for CANSYRRGSYEQYF.

This clonotype was observed once. The chain links TRBV11-1 to TRBJ2-5; D gene uncertain. The CDR3 extends over 13 amino acids. Germline CDR1 SGHAT, CDR2 FQDESV (reference sequence). As DNA, the CDR3 is TGTGTCGGCAGCTCGAAGGATAAAGAGACCCAGTACTTC. This translates into CVGSSKDKETQYF.